Presented here are 11 T cell receptor beta chains from one specimen sequenced in a study of long-term antiretroviral therapy in people with HIV. They ran version v3.0 of the immunoSEQ assay at survey level. Generated by immunoSEQ multiplex PCR, the TCRdb table keeps only in-frame clones and is missing some. The sample includes around 13,000 clones, 77% of them seen just once. The sample consisted of unsorted PBMCs, taken 0.5 years before starting antiretroviral therapy. The source is a woman aged 40-49 years with HIV.

This chain uses TRBV5-5 with TRBJ1-1; tentative D call: TRBD1 (5 bases). Looked up from germline, CDR1 is SGHKS and CDR2 is YYEKEE (reference sequence). This CDR3 has 13 residues. Trimming stripped 2 bases from V and 5 bases from J, with 10 bases between. In DNA form, the CDR3 reads TGTGCCAGCAGCTTAGGGGTCATGACTGAAGCTTTCTTT. It codes for CASSLGVMTEAFF. Variable domain in full (rest from reference TRBV5-5 and TRBJ1-1): DAGVTQSPTHLIKTRGQQVTLRCSPISGHKSVSWYQQVLGQGPQFIFQYYEKEERGRGNFPDRFSARQFPNYSSELNVNALLLGDSALYLCASSLGVMTEAFFGQGTRLTVV.

The chain combines TRBV6-5 with TRBJ1-5; D is uncertain. CDR1 and CDR2 (germline): MNHEY, SVGAGI. The CDR3 is 13 amino acids. Trimming removed 6 bases at V and 2 bases at J, with 8 bases between. CDR3 protein: CASRAQGNQPQHF. The CDR3 DNA is TGTGCCAGCAGGGCGCAGGGCAATCAGCCCCAGCATTTT.

The rearrangement joins TRBV6-5 to TRBJ1-6; D is unresolved. Germline CDR1 is MNHEY and CDR2 is SVGAGI. Trimming took off 8 bases at V and 6 bases at J, with 8 bases between the two ends. The CDR3 loop spans 12 amino acids. The CDR3 coding sequence is TGTGCCAGCGGCGGAGTTAATTCACCCCTCCACTTT. Protein product: CASGGVNSPLHF.

The chain joins TRBV5-5 to TRBJ1-6; the D gene is possibly TRBD1 (6 bases). Trimming pared 4 bases from V and 6 bases from J, leaving 11 bases between. Germline CDR1 is SGHKS and CDR2 is YYEKEE (reference sequence). The CDR3 sequence is 14 residues long. The CDR3 here is CASSLGQTNSPLHF. In DNA form, the CDR3 reads TGTGCCAGCAGCCTTGGACAGACTAATTCACCCCTCCACTTT.

The chain uses TRBV7-9 and TRBJ2-5; D ambiguous. The germline CDR1 and CDR2 sequences are SEHNR and FQNEAQ (reference sequence). Deletions cut 3 bases from V and 2 bases from J, with 10 bases between. The CDR3 runs to 14 residues. The CDR3 nucleotides read TGTGCCAGCAGCTTTTTGCACAGTCAAGAGACCCAGTACTTC. Translation gives CASSFLHSQETQYF.

The V and J genes are TRBV6-1 and TRBJ2-1; the D gene is possibly TRBD2 (5 bases). Germline values: CDR1 MNHNS, CDR2 SASEGT. Trimming pared 3 bases from V and 8 bases from J, leaving 17 bases between. This CDR3 region has 15 residues. DNA of the CDR3: TGTGCCAGCAGTGAGACCCTAGACTACAGCGATGAGCAGTTCTTC. It yields the protein CASSETLDYSDEQFF.

The J gene is TRBJ1-3, the V gene TRBV5-1; D remains ambiguous. The ends were cut back, 0 bases at V and 8 bases at J, with 15 bases in the middle. From germline, CDR1 is SGHRS and CDR2 YFSETQ. The CDR3 contains 15 residues. CDR3 bases: TGCGCCAGCAGCTTGGGGATCCTGGGAAGGGACACCATATATTTT. This encodes CASSLGILGRDTIYF.

This clone was seen a few times. The chain combines TRBV5-3 with TRBJ1-1; D uncertain. TRBV5-3 is flagged as an ORF with uncertain function. The CDR3 consists of 15 residues. The germline V and J ends were trimmed by 0 bases and 0 bases, with 9 bases remaining between them. This CDR3 is CARSLVAGLNTEAFF. CDR3 bases: TGTGCCAGAAGCTTGGTAGCGGGCCTGAACACTGAAGCTTTCTTT.

This chain links TRBV4-1 with TRBJ2-1, with TRBD2 matching over 10 bases. The CDR3 is 16 residues long. Unmatched junction bases numbered 6, after V lost 0 bases and J lost 7 bases. CDR1 is MGHRA, CDR2 YSYEKL, per germline. This CDR3 reads CASSQDGTSDTNEQFF. CDR3 nucleotide sequence: TGCGCCAGCAGCCAAGACGGGACTAGCGATACGAATGAGCAGTTCTTC.

The chain combines TRBV19 with TRBJ1-2, with a tentative D call TRBD1 (5 bases). This CDR3 has 15 amino acids. V lost 5 bases and J lost 5, with 18 bases in between. Germline loops: CDR1 LNHDA, CDR2 SQIVND (reference sequence). CDR3 protein: CASSERQRTSYGYTF. The CDR3 DNA sequence: TGTGCCAGTAGTGAAAGACAGAGGACCTCATATGGCTACACCTTC.

This chain uses TRBV6-6 with TRBJ1-2; no definite D call. The CDR3 length is 11 residues. The germline V and J ends were trimmed by 5 bases and 8 bases, with 9 bases remaining between them. Looked up from germline, CDR1 is MNHNY and CDR2 is SVGAGI (reference sequence). CDR3 sequence: CASSTVEGYTF. In nucleotides, the CDR3 is TGTGCCAGCAGTACAGTAGAGGGCTACACCTTC.